This T cell receptor (beta chain) was observed in a study of cytotoxic CD8 clonotypes in ibrutinib-treated CLL. Study conclusions and caveats: The study found clonality rose at ibrutinib response, then fell toward baseline at progression. Sustained-remission patients were sampled at one set of times and progressing patients at different ones. The study found public clonotypes uncommon, contracting or stable on treatment.

As regards this clone: Its antigen is not known.

TCR beta libraries used around 2 micrograms of genomic DNA from cryopreserved PBMCs. The table came from immunoSEQ multiplex PCR; TCRdb's copy has only in-frame clones and leaves some out. The sample carries approximately 210,000 clones, around 72% recorded once. The sample consisted of PBMCs, taken after 24 months of ibrutinib treatment. This clonotype originated in a human donor with chronic lymphocytic leukemia.

In DNA, the CDR3 is TGTGCCAGCAGCTTTGGTGTGAGCTCCTACGAGCAGTACTTC. Amino acid sequence: CASSFGVSSYEQYF. V usage is TRBV11-2 and J usage is TRBJ2-7; the D is unclear. Trimming removed 3 bases from V and 0 bases from J, with 9 bases in between. Per germline, CDR1 SGHAT and CDR2 FQNNGV. This CDR3 is 14 amino acids long.